The clone carrying this T cell receptor (beta chain) came up once. The antigen is undetermined. Individuals having autoimmune disease history or systemic immunosuppression were not enrolled. This sample is part of a study of OX40 agonist ivuxolimab in advanced cancers. Study summary: Ivuxolimab, an antibody acting as an agonist of OX40 (CD134), was used to treat patients.

Method: immunoSEQ multiplex PCR; TCRdb's copy keeps in-frame clones and lacks some. The sample yields some 60,000 clones, more than 75% seen once. The CDR3 runs to 14 residues. With 0 bases removed from V and 2 bases from J, the gap between germline ends came to 8 bases. Germline CDR1 is SGHRS and CDR2 is YFSETQ. Study-wide points: Some nonresponders also had low normalized T-cell clonal expansion.

This TCR was sampled from an adult with an advanced solid tumor such as melanoma, head and neck, liver or kidney cancer. The material sequenced was CD4+ or CD8+ T cells sorted from blood, taken in a trial of the OX40 agonist ivuxolimab. The chain employs TRBV5-1 and TRBJ1-2, with D possibly TRBD1 on 5 matching bases. The CDR3 DNA reads TGCGCCAGCAGCTTGGTGGGGGTAAACTATGGCTACACCTTC. Translating gives CASSLVGVNYGYTF.